Below, 12 T cell receptor beta chains from the same sample are listed, as sequenced in a study of T cell repertoires in cytomegalovirus infection. TCRdb itself ran the reads through MiXCR, one entry per CDR3 protein. Of some 220,000 distinct CDR3 sequences listed, 6.5% are singletons. Sequences were obtained from PBMCs. All receptors come from a human donor in good health (CMV status not recorded). Some clones in this sample may be carry-over from other donors' samples.

The chain joins TRBV7-4 to TRBJ1-6; D uncertain. The CDR3 has 12 residues. CDR1 and CDR2 from the germline V gene are SGHVT and SQSDAQ. V was clipped by 8 bases and J by 9 bases, with 11 bases between them. The CDR3 DNA is TGTGCCAGCGGTGTTTCAAGTTCACCCCTCCACTTT. It is translated as CASGVSSSPLHF.

At least ten counts were recorded for this clonotype. The chain is built from TRBV28 and TRBJ2-7; 9 bases align to TRBD1. V trimming: 3 bases; J trimming: 4 bases; junction bases outside the gene matches: 7. CDR1 and CDR2 (germline): MDHEN, SYDVKM. This CDR3 region has 15 residues. The CDR3 region is CASSFSGQGSYEQYF. DNA of the CDR3: TGTGCCAGCAGTTTCTCAGGACAGGGGTCATACGAGCAGTACTTC. The full variable domain, its missing parts supplied by reference TRBV28 and TRBJ2-7, is DVKVTQSSRYLVKRTGEKVFLECVQDMDHENMFWYRQDPGLGLRLIYFSYDVKMKEKGDIPEGYSVSREKKERFSLILESASTNQTSMYLCASSFSGQGSYEQYFGPGTRLTVT.

This clonotype showed up many times. The chain couples TRBV7-8 to TRBJ1-2; 8 bases match TRBD1. Germline assignment: CDR1 SGHVS and CDR2 FQNEAQ. Germline trimming cut 2 bases from V and 4 bases from J; bases unmatched to any gene: 6. This CDR3 is 15 amino acids long. The CDR3 nucleotides read TGTGCCAGCAGCTTATATCAGGGGGCTACCTATGGCTACACCTTC. This codes for CASSLYQGATYGYTF. Based on the CDR3 plus reference TRBV7-8 and TRBJ1-2, the full variable domain is GAGVSQSPRYKVAKRGQDVALRCDPISGHVSLFWYQQALGQGPEFLTYFQNEAQLDKSGLPSDRFFAERPEGSVSTLKIQRTQQEDSAVYLCASSLYQGATYGYTFGSGTRLTVV.

This clonotype was counted ten times or more. The rearrangement links TRBV2 to TRBJ1-5; no firm D call. CDR3 size: 14 residues. From germline, CDR1 is SNHLY and CDR2 FYNNEI. The V gene lost 4 bases and the J gene lost 0 bases, with 7 bases spanning the gap. This chain's CDR3 is CASSASNSNQPQHF. Written as DNA, the CDR3 is TGTGCCAGCAGTGCATCTAATAGCAATCAGCCCCAGCATTTT. Together with reference TRBV2 and TRBJ1-5, the CDR3 gives the full variable domain: EPEVTQTPSHQVTQMGQEVILRCVPISNHLYFYWYRQILGQKVEFLVSFYNNEISEKSEIFDDQFSVERPDGSNFTLKIRSTKLEDSAMYFCASSASNSNQPQHFGDGTRLSIL.

This clonotype was counted many times. Written as DNA, the CDR3 is TGCAGTGCTAGTGACTTGGGGGACTATGGCTACACCTTC. Translated, it gives CSASDLGDYGYTF. The chain has TRBV20-1 and TRBJ1-2, with a possible D match to TRBD1 (5 bases). CDR3 length equals 13 residues. The germline V gene has CDR1 DFQATT and CDR2 SNEGSKA (reference sequence). V was pared by 3 bases and J by 3 bases, with 11 bases between.

In this sample, this clonotype turned up many times. The chain joins TRBV4-1 to TRBJ1-5; D may be TRBD1 (5 bases). Trimming took 1 base from V and 1 from J, leaving 11 bases between them. This CDR3 region has 16 residues. Germline-derived CDR1 and CDR2 are MGHRA and YSYEKL. The CDR3 sequence: CASSQGGGDSNQPQHF. In DNA form, the CDR3 reads TGCGCCAGCAGCCAAGGTGGAGGGGACAGCAATCAGCCCCAGCATTTT.

This clonotype has ten or more counts. This chain joins TRBV9 and TRBJ2-1; the D call may be TRBD1 or TRBD2 (6 bases each). Germline lookup yields CDR1 SGDLS and CDR2 YYNGEE. V lost 0 bases, J lost 7 bases, and 11 bases lay in between. This CDR3 is built from 14 residues. CDR3 in DNA: TGTGCCAGCAGCGTAGGGGGGGCGGGGAATGAGCAGTTCTTC. Amino acids: CASSVGGAGNEQFF.

The sample holds many counts of this clonotype. The chain couples TRBV7-9 to TRBJ1-1, with D perhaps matching TRBD1 (5 bases). From germline, CDR1 is SEHNR and CDR2 FQNEAQ (reference sequence). Trimming took off 5 bases at V and 10 bases at J, with 11 bases between the two ends. The CDR3 is 11 residues long. The CDR3 nucleotides are TGTGCCAGCAGCGTCGGGGACGGAGCTTTCTTT. It codes for CASSVGDGAFF.

This clonotype was observed many times. This chain uses TRBV12-3 or TRBV12-4 with TRBJ2-7; 7 positions agree with TRBD2. V lost 3 bases and J lost 5; bases outside the gene matches: 13. The CDR3 sequence is 16 residues long. CDR3 loop: CASSFLGGNNDHEQYF. CDR3 DNA: TGTGCCAGCAGTTTTTTGGGAGGGAACAATGACCACGAGCAGTACTTC.

This clonotype was observed many times. This chain connects TRBV7-2 to TRBJ2-1, with TRBD1 identical over 7 bases. The CDR3 sequence is 14 residues long. V lost 5 bases to trimming and J lost 8 bases; unmatched junction nucleotides: 9. In germline, CDR1 is SGHTA, CDR2 FQGNSA. In DNA form, the CDR3 reads TGTGCCAGCAGCCTCAGACAGGGTAGGGATGAGCAGTTCTTC. Translated, it gives CASSLRQGRDEQFF.

This clonotype has ten or more counts. The rearrangement uses TRBV28 and TRBJ2-7; D might be TRBD1 (6 bases). There are 16 residues in the CDR3. V was pared by 2 bases and J by 2 bases, with 16 bases between. Germline-derived CDR1 and CDR2 are MDHEN and SYDVKM. The CDR3 DNA is TGTGCCAGCAGTTTACACTGGGGGCTAAACCCCTACGAGCAGTACTTC. Its translation is CASSLHWGLNPYEQYF.

This clonotype has only a few counts. The rearrangement uses TRBV2 and TRBJ1-2; no clear D. The CDR3 has 13 residues. Germline V gene lookup returns CDR1 SNHLY and CDR2 FYNNEI. V was cut by 2 bases and J by 8 bases, with 12 bases left in between. This chain's CDR3 is CASSERSSWGYTF. The CDR3 nucleotides are TGTGCCAGCAGTGAACGGTCCTCCTGGGGCTACACCTTC.